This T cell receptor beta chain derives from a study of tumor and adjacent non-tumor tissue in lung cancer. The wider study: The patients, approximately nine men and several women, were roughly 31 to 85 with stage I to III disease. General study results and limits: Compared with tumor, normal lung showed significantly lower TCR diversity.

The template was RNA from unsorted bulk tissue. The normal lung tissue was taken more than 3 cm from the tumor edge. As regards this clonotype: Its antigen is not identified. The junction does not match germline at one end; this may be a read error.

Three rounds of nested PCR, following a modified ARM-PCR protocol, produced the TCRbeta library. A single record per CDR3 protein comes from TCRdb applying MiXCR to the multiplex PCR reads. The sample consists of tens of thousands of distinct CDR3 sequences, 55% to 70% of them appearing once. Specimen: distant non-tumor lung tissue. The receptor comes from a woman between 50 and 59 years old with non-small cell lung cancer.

The CDR3 sequence: CASTAGVAVYNEQFF. CDR3 in DNA: TGTGCCAGCACCGCGGGAGTAGCGGTCTACAATGAACAGTTCTTC. J is TRBJ2-1 and V is TRBV11-2; 7 bases line up with TRBD2. The CDR3 consists of 15 residues. Germline V CDR1 and CDR2: SGHAT, FQNNGV.